This TCR beta chain appears in the sequencing data of a study of T cell responses to AZD1222 COVID-19 vaccine. V was cut by 9 bases and J by 4 bases, with 10 bases left in between. The CDR3 loop spans 11 amino acids. Germline CDR1 and CDR2: SGHTS and YDEGEE. Using immunoSEQ multiplex PCR, the repertoire was profiled, and TCRdb retains in-frame clones only, with some absent. This table has 250,000 to 300,000 clones, roughly 93% appearing once. This specimen consisted of peripheral blood, obtained 28 days after the second AZD1222 dose. The J gene is TRBJ1-1, the V gene TRBV5-8; D is ambiguous. The source is an adult who received the AZD1222 COVID-19 vaccine. As DNA, the CDR3 is TGTGCCACCAGTCGAGTCACTGAAGCTTTCTTT. Protein: CATSRVTEAFF.